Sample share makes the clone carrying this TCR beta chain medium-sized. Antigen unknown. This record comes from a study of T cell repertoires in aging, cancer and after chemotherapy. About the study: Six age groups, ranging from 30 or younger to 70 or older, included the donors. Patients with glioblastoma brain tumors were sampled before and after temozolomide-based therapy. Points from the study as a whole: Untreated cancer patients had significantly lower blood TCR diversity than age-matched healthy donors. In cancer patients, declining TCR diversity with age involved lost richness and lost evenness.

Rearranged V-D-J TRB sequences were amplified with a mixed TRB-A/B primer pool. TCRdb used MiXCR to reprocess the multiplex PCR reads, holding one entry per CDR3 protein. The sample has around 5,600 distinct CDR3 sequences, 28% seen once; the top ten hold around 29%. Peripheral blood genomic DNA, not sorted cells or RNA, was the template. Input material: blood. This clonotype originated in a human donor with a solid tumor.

CDR3 residues: CASSSRAGGHFGYF. In DNA form, the CDR3 reads TGTGCCAGCAGTTCAAGGGCCGGGGGCCATTTTGGGTACTTC. The chain couples TRBV27 to TRBJ2-7; D could derive from TRBD1 or TRBD2 (6 bases each). Germline V lookup: CDR1 MNHEY, CDR2 SMNVEV (reference sequence). V was trimmed by 4 bases and J by 12 bases, leaving 22 bases between them. The CDR3 runs 14 residues.